This T cell receptor (beta chain) was retrieved from a study of shared clonotypes between healthy human individuals. Assay runs were performed at deep level. Per the authors' pipeline: As immunoSEQ supplied junction-only sequences (without quality scores), filtering differed. Repertoires were generated with immunoSEQ multiplex PCR, while TCRdb's copy carries only in-frame clones and drops some. The DNA gave D and trimming, while V, J and clone size come from that table. The table shows millions of clones, with roughly 95% occurring only once. CDR3 length: 14 amino acids. The germline V gene encodes CDR1 MNHEY and CDR2 SVGAGI. The V gene end was trimmed by 7 bases and the J gene end by 5 bases; junction bases not matched to a gene: 8.

This chain joins TRBV6-5 and TRBJ1-1; 9 bases match TRBD1. The specimen sequenced was naive CD4+ T cells sorted from blood. Subset denoted: CD45RA+ positively selected. The source of this sequence is a man aged 18 to 30 in good health. The CDR3 protein is CASNRGQGWTEAFF. The CDR3, as DNA: TGTGCCAGCAATAGGGGACAGGGATGGACTGAAGCTTTCTTT.